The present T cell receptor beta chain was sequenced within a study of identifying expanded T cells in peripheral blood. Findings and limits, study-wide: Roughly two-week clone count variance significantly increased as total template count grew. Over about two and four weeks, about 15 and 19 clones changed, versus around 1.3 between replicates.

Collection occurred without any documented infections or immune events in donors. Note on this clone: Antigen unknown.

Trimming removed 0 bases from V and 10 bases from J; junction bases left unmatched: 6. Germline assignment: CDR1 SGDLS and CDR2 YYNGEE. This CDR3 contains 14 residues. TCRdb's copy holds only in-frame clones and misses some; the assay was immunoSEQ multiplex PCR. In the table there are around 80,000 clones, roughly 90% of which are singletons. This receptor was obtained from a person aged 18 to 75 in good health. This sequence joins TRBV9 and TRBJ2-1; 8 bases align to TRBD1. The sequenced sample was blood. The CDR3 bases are TGTGCCAGCAGCGTAGGACAGGGGTACAGCGAGCAGTTCTTC. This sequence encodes CASSVGQGYSEQFF.